Reported below is one T cell receptor (beta chain). This record belongs to a study of blood T cell repertoires in COVID-19. Overall study context: Italy, Spain and the United States were the sources of the convalescent and acute COVID-19 samples.

The V end lost 3 bases, the J end lost 5 bases, and 16 bases lay between the germline ends. This CDR3 has 15 amino acids. Germline V gene lookup returns CDR1 LGHDT and CDR2 YNNKEL (reference sequence). The Seattle patients joined while their infection was active and were tracked longitudinally afterward. TCRdb keeps only in-frame clones here, not all; method: immunoSEQ multiplex PCR. The table has roughly 100,000 clones, over 85% seen once. The sequenced sample was peripheral blood. The J gene is TRBJ1-1, the V gene TRBV3-1 (or the pseudogene TRBV3-2); D unresolved. This sequence was found in a woman aged 50 to 60 with COVID-19, enrolled during active disease. CDR3 in DNA: TGTGCCAGCAGCCAGGCAGATTTATCCTGGACTGAAGCTTTCTTT. It is translated as CASSQADLSWTEAFF.